This paragraph reports one T cell receptor (beta chain). In the authors' methods: Amplification of reference gene primers provided the estimated nucleated cell counts. This table comes from immunoSEQ multiplex PCR, and its TCRdb copy is limited to in-frame clones, with some not included. V and J calls and clone size follow that table, whereas D and trimming were derived from the DNA. This sample has some 80,000 clones; roughly 80% occur once, and the top ten carry 15% to 20%. The sample belongs to a study of blood T cell repertoires in COVID-19. Study overall: Some COVID-19 samples were acute and others convalescent; all came from the United States, Italy and Spain. PBMCs, B-cell-depleted T cells, or T cells were the source of the cDNA or gDNA that made up the material.

In germline, CDR1 is SGHNT, CDR2 YYREEE (reference sequence). There are 13 residues in the CDR3. The junction had 7 bases not matched to a gene; V was cut back by 2 bases and J by 11 bases. The material sequenced was peripheral blood. This clonotype originated in a man older than 75 with active or convalescent COVID-19. The V gene is TRBV5-4, the J gene TRBJ2-4; 7 bases match TRBD1. In DNA form, the CDR3 reads TGTGCCAGCAGCTTAAACAGGGGTGAGGTTCAGTACTTC. It encodes CASSLNRGEVQYF.